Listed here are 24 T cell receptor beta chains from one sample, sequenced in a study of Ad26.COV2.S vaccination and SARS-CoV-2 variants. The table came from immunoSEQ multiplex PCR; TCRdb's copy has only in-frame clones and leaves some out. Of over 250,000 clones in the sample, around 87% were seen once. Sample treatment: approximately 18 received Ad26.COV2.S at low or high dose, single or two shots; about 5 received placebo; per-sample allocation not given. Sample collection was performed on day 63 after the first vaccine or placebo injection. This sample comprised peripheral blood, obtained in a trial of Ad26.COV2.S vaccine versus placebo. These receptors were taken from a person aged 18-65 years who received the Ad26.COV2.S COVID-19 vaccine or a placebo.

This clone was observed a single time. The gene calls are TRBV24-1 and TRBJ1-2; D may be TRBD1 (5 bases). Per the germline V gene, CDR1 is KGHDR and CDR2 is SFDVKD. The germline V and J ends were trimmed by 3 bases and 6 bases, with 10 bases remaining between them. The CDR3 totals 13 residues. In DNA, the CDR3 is TGTGCCACCAGTGATCGGCAGGGAGATGGCTACACCTTC. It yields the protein CATSDRQGDGYTF.

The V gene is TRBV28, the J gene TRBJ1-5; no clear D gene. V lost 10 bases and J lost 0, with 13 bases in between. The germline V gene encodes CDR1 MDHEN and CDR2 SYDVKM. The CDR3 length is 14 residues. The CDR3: CATYPGYSNQPQHF. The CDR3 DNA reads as TGTGCCACCTACCCGGGCTATAGCAATCAGCCCCAGCATTTT.

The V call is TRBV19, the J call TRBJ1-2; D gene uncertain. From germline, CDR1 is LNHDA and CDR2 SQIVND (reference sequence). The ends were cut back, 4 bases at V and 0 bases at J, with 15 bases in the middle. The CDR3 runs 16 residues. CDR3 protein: CASSSPPYSANYGYTF. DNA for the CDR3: TGTGCCAGTAGTAGCCCACCCTACAGTGCTAACTATGGCTACACCTTC.

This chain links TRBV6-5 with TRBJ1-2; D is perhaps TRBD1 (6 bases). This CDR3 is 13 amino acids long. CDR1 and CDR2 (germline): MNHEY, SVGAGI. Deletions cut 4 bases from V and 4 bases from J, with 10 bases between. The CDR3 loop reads CASSSGTPYGYTF. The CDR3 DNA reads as TGTGCCAGCAGTTCCGGGACACCCTATGGCTACACCTTC.

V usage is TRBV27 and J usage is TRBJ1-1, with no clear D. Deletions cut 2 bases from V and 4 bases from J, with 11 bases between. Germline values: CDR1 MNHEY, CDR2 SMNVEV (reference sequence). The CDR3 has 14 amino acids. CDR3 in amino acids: CASSLQVIGTEAFF. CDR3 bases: TGTGCCAGCAGTTTACAGGTGATAGGCACTGAAGCTTTCTTT.

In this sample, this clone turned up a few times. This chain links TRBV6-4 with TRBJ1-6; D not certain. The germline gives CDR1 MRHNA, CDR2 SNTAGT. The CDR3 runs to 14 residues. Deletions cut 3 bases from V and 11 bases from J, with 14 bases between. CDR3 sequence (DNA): TGTGCCAGCAGTGAAGGGCCCGGCGGGGCACCCCTCCACTTT. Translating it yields CASSEGPGGAPLHF.

The CDR3 reads CASSQGTNIFSDTQYF. The DNA of the CDR3 is TGTGCCAGCAGCCAAGGGACGAATATCTTCTCAGATACGCAGTATTTT. The V and J genes are TRBV14 and TRBJ2-3; D call uncertain. Trimming pared 1 base from V and 4 bases from J, leaving 15 bases between. CDR1 is SGHDN, CDR2 FVKESK, per germline. This CDR3 has 16 residues.

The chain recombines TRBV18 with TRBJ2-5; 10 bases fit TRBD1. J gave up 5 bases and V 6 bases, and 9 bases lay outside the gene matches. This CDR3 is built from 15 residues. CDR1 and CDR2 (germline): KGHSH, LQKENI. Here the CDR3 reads CASSPTTGGAETQYF. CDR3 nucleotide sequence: TGTGCCAGCTCTCCGACGACAGGGGGCGCGGAGACCCAGTACTTC.

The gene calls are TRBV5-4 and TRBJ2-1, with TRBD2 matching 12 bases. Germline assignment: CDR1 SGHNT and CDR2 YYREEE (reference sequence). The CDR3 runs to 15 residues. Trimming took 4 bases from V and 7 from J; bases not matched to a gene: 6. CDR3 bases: TGTGCCAGCAGCGCAGGGACTAGCGGGTGGAATGAGCAGTTCTTC. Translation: CASSAGTSGWNEQFF.

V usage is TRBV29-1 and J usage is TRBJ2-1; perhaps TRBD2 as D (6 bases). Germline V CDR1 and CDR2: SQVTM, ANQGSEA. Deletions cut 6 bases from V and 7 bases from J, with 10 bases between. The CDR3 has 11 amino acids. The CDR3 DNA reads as TGCAGCGTCGAGACTAGTAATGAGCAGTTCTTC. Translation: CSVETSNEQFF.

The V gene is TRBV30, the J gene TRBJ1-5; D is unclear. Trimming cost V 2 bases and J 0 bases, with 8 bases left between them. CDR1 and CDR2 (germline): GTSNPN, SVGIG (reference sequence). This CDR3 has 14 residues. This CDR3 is CAWSLSTSNQPQHF. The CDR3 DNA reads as TGTGCCTGGAGTCTTTCCACTAGCAATCAGCCCCAGCATTTT.

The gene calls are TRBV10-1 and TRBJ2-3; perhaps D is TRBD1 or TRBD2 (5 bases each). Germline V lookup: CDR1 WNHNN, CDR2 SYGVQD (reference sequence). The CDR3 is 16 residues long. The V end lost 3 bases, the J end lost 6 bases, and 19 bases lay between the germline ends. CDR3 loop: CASSELRAGSGDTQYF. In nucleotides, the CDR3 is TGCGCCAGCAGTGAATTGAGGGCAGGGTCGGGGGATACGCAGTATTTT.

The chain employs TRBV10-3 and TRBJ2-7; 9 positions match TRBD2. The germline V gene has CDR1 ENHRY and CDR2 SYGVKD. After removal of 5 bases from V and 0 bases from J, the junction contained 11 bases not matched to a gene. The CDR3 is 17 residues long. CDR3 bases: TGTGCCATCAGTACCCATAGCGGGGGCCAAAGCTCCTACGAGCAGTACTTC. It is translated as CAISTHSGGQSSYEQYF.

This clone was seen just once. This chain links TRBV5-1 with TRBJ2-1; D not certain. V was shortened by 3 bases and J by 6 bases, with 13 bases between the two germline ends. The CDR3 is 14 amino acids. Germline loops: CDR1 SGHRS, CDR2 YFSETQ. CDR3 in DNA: TGCGCCAGCAGCTCGGGCGGTGCCAGCAATGAGCAGTTCTTC. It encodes CASSSGGASNEQFF.

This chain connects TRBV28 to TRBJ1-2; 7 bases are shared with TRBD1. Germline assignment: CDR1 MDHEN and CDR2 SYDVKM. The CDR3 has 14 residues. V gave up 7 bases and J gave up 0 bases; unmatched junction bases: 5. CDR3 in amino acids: CASTGDSPNYGYTF. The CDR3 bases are TGTGCCAGCACCGGGGACAGTCCTAACTATGGCTACACCTTC.

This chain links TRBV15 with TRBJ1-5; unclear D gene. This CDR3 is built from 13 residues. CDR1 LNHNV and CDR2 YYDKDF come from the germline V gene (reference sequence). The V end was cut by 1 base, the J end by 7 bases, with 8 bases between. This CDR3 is CATSRGSIQPQHF. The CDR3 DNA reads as TGTGCCACCAGCAGAGGAAGTATACAGCCCCAGCATTTT.

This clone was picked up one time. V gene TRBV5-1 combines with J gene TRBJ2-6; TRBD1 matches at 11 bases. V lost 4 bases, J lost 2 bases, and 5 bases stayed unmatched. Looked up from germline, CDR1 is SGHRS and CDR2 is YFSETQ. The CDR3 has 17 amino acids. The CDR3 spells CASSNGQGAPGANVLTF. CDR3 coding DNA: TGCGCCAGCAGCAACGGACAGGGGGCCCCTGGGGCCAACGTCCTGACTTTC.

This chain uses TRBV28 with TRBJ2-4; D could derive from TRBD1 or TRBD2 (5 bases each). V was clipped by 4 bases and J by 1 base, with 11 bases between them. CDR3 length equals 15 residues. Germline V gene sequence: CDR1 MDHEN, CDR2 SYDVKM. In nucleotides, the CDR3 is TGTGCCAGCAGTTCGGTCGAGGGGGCCAAAAACATTCAGTACTTC. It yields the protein CASSSVEGAKNIQYF.

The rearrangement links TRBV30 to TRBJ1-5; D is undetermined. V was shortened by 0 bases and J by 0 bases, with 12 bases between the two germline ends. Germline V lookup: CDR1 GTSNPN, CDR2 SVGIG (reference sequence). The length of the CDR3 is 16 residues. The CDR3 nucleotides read TGTGCCTGGAGTGTACGTGGCGGGCCTAGCAATCAGCCCCAGCATTTT. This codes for CAWSVRGGPSNQPQHF.

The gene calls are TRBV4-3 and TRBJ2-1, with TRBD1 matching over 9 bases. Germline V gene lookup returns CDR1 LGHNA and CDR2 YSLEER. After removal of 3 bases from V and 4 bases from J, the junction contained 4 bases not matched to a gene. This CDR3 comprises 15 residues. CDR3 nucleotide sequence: TGCGCCAGCAGCCATTCCGGGACAGGGTACAATGAGCAGTTCTTC. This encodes CASSHSGTGYNEQFF.

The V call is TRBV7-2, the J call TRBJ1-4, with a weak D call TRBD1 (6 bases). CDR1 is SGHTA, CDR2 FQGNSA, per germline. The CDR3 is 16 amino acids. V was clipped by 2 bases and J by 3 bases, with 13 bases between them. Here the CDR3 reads CASSLKTGTSNEKLFF. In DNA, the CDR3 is TGTGCCAGCAGCTTAAAGACCGGGACATCTAATGAAAAACTGTTTTTT.

The CDR3 DNA sequence: TGCGCCAGCAGCAGGGACGGGACTAATGAAAAACTGTTTTTT. Translated, it gives CASSRDGTNEKLFF. This rearrangement joins TRBV5-1 to TRBJ1-4, with a possible D match to TRBD1 (5 bases). Per the germline V gene, CDR1 is SGHRS and CDR2 is YFSETQ. With 4 bases removed from V and 2 bases from J, the gap between germline ends came to 9 bases. This CDR3 has 14 residues.

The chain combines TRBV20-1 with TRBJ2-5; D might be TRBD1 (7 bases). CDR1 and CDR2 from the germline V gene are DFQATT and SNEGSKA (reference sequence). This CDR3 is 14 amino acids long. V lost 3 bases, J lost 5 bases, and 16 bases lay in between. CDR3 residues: CSASRGGGVETQYF. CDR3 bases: TGCAGTGCTAGTAGAGGGGGCGGGGTGGAGACCCAGTACTTC.

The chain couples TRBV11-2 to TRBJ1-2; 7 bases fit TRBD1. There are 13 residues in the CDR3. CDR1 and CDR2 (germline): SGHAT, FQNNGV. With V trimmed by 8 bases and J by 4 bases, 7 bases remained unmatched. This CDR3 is CASGRGGGYGYTF. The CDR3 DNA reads TGTGCCAGCGGCAGGGGGGGAGGCTATGGCTACACCTTC.